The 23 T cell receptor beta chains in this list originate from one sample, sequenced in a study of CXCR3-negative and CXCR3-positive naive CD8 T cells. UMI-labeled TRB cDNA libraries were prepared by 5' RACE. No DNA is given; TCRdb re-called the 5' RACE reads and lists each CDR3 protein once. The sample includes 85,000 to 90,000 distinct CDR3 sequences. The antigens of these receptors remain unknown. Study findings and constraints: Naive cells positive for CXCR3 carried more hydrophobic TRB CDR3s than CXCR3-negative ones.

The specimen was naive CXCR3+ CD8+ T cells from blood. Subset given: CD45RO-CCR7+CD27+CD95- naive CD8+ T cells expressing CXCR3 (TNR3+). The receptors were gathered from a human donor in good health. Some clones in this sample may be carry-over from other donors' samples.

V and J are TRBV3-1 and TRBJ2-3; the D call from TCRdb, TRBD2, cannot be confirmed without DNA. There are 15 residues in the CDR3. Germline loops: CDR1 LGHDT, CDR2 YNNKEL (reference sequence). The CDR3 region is CASKSSGSTTDTQYF.

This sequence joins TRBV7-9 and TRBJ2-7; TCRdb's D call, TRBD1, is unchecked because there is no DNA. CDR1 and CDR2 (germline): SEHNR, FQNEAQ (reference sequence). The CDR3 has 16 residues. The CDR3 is CASSLTPKDRSYEQYF.

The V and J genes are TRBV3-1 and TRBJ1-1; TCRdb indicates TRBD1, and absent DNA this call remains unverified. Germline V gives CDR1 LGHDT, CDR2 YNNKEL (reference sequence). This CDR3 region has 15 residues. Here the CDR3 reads CASSQEVQGMTEAFF.

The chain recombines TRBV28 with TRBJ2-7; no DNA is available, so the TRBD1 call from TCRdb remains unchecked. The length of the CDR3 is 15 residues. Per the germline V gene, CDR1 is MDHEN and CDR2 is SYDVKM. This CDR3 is CASSSPRQVVYEQYF.

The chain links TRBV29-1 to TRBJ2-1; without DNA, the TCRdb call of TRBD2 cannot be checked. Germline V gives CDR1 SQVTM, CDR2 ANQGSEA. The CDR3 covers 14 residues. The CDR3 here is CSGLPGTTDNEKFF.

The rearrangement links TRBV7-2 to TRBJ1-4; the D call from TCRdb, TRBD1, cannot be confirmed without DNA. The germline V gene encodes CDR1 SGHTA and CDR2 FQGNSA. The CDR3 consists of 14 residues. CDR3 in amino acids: CASSPSRANEKLFF.

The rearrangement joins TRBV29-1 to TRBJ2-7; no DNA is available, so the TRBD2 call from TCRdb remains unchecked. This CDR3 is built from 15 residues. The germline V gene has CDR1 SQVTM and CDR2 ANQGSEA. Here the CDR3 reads CSVVGSPAGGHEQYF.

The CDR3 loop is CASSQDEGNREGTGELFF. The chain employs TRBV4-1 and TRBJ2-2; TCRdb names TRBD2, which stays unverified in the absence of DNA. CDR1 MGHRA and CDR2 YSYEKL come from the germline V gene. This CDR3 comprises 18 residues.

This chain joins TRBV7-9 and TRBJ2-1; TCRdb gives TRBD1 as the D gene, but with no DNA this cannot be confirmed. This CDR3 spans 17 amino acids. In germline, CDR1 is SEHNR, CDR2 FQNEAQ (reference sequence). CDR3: CASSSNRESTYNDEQFF.

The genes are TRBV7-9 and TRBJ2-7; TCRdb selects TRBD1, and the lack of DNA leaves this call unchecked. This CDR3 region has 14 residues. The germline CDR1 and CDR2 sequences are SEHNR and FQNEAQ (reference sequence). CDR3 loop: CACETGTGSYEQYF.

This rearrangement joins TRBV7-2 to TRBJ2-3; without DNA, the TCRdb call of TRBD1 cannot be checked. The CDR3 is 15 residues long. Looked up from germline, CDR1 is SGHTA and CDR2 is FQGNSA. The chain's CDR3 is CASSLARGATDTQYF.

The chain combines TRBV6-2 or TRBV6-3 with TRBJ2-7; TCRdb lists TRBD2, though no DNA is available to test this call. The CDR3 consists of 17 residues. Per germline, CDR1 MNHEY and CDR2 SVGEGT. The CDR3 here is CVSSYSALAGATYEQYF.

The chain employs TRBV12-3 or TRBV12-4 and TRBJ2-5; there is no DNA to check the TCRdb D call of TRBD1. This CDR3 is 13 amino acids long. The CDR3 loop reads CASGPGGRETQYF.

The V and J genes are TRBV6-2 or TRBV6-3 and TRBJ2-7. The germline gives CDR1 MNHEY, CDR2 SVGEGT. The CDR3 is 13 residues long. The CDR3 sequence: CASRIAGVHEQYF.

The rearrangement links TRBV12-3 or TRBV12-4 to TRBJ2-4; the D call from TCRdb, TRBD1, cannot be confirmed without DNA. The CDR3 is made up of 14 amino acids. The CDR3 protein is CASSSGQGFDIQYF.

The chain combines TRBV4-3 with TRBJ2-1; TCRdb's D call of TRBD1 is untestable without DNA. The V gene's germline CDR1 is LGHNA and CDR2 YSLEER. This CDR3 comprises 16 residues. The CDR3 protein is CASSQDRKGVYNEQFF.

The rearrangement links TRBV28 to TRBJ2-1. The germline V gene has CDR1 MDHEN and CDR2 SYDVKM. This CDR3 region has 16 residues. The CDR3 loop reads CASSVTRGNSYNEQFF. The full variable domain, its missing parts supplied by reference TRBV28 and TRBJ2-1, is DVKVTQSSRYLVKRTGEKVFLECVQDMDHENMFWYRQDPGLGLRLIYFSYDVKMKEKGDIPEGYSVSREKKERFSLILESASTNQTSMYLCASSVTRGNSYNEQFFGPGTRLTVL.

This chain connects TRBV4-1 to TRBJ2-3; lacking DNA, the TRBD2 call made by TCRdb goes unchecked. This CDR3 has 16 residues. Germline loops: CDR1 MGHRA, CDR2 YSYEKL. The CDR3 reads CASSQGHRLLTDTQYF.

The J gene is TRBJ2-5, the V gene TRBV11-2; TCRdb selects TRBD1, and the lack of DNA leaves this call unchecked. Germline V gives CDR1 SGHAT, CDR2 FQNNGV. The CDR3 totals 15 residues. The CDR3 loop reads CASSLDRDRGGSQYF.

This CDR3 reads CSVSQGGGYTF. This chain uses TRBV29-1 with TRBJ1-2; TCRdb lists TRBD1, though no DNA is available to test this call. The CDR3 length is 11 residues. Germline assignment: CDR1 SQVTM and CDR2 ANQGSEA.

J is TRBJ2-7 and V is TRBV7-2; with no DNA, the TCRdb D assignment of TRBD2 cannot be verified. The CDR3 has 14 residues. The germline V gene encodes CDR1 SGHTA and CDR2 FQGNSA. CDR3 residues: CASSAGLAVYEQYF.

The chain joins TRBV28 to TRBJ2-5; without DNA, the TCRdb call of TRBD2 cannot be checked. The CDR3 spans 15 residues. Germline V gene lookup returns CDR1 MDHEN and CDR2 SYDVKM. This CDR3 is CASSGGGRGGETQYF. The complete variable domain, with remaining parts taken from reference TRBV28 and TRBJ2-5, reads DVKVTQSSRYLVKRTGEKVFLECVQDMDHENMFWYRQDPGLGLRLIYFSYDVKMKEKGDIPEGYSVSREKKERFSLILESASTNQTSMYLCASSGGGRGGETQYFGPGTRLLVL.

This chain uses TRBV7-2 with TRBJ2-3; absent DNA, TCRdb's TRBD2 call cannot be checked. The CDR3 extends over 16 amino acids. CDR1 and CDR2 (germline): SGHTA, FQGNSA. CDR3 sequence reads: CASSQGLAGYTDTQYF.